The 22 T cell receptor beta chains listed next were all sequenced from one sample in a study of blood T cell repertoires in COVID-19. Here immunoSEQ multiplex PCR was the method, and the copy in TCRdb shows in-frame clones only, minus some. The sample lists some 300,000 clones; 90% were seen once. Sequencing input: peripheral blood. Source of these receptors: a woman in her 50s with COVID-19, enrolled during active disease.

The chain is built from TRBV6-5 and TRBJ2-5, with 10 bases aligning to TRBD1. V lost 7 bases, J lost 5 bases, and 10 bases stayed unmatched. This CDR3 spans 15 amino acids. Germline assignment: CDR1 MNHEY and CDR2 SVGAGI. The CDR3 sequence: CASTLGQGFLETQYF. CDR3 DNA: TGTGCCAGCACCCTGGGACAGGGGTTTTTGGAGACCCAGTACTTC.

The chain carries TRBV19 and TRBJ1-4, with 7 bases matching TRBD1. CDR1 LNHDA and CDR2 SQIVND come from the germline V gene (reference sequence). Unmatched junction bases numbered 6, after V lost 9 bases and J lost 2 bases. The CDR3 runs 14 residues. This CDR3 reads CASQTGATNEKLFF. DNA for the CDR3: TGTGCCAGCCAAACAGGGGCCACTAATGAAAAACTGTTTTTT.

Here the CDR3 DNA reads TGTGCCAGCAGTCGCAGTGGGACTACCTACGAGCAGTACTTC. Amino acids: CASSRSGTTYEQYF. J is TRBJ2-7 and V is TRBV27, with 7 bases identical to TRBD2. V gave up 5 bases and J gave up 2 bases; unmatched junction bases: 6. Germline CDR1 is MNHEY and CDR2 is SMNVEV (reference sequence). This CDR3 has 14 amino acids.

The chain combines TRBV7-9 with TRBJ2-7, with D possibly matching TRBD1 (6 bases). Looked up from germline, CDR1 is SEHNR and CDR2 is FQNEAQ (reference sequence). There are 16 residues in the CDR3. V was shortened by 4 bases and J by 1 base, with 17 bases between the two germline ends. In DNA form, the CDR3 reads TGTGCCAGCAGCTCAGGGTCGCTGGACAGTTCCTACGAGCAGTACTTC. This codes for CASSSGSLDSSYEQYF. Using reference TRBV7-9 and TRBJ2-7 for the parts outside the CDR3, the full variable domain is DTGVSQNPRHKITKRGQNVTFRCDPISEHNRLYWYRQTLGQGPEFLTYFQNEAQLEKSRLLSDRFSAERPKGSFSTLEIQRTEQGDSAMYLCASSSGSLDSSYEQYFGPGTRLTVT.

This chain uses TRBV29-1 with TRBJ2-7, with D possibly being TRBD1 (5 bases). This CDR3 is 14 amino acids long. With 4 bases removed from V and 1 base from J, the gap between germline ends came to 14 bases. CDR1 and CDR2 from the germline V gene are SQVTM and ANQGSEA. The CDR3 nucleotides are TGCAGCGTTGTTTGGCGACAGAGTTCCTACGAGCAGTACTTC. It yields the protein CSVVWRQSSYEQYF.

The chain carries TRBV11-2 and TRBJ2-7, with a possible D match to TRBD1 (6 bases). This CDR3 is built from 14 residues. Germline V gene sequence: CDR1 SGHAT, CDR2 FQNNGV. The V and J ends lost 5 bases and 2 bases respectively, with 13 bases between them. CDR3 region: CASSPRTVTYEQYF. For the CDR3, the DNA is TGTGCCAGCAGCCCCAGGACAGTCACCTACGAGCAGTACTTC.

The CDR3 is CASSDGRDRSSGANVLTF. Written as DNA, the CDR3 is TGCGCCAGCAGTGATGGCAGGGATAGGAGCTCTGGGGCCAACGTCCTGACTTTC. The V and J genes are TRBV10-1 and TRBJ2-6; weak D call: TRBD1 (5 bases). The V end lost 3 bases, the J end lost 0 bases, and 15 bases lay between the germline ends. This CDR3 spans 18 amino acids. Germline V gene lookup returns CDR1 WNHNN and CDR2 SYGVQD (reference sequence).

This sequence joins TRBV5-1 and TRBJ1-2, with D unresolved. V was trimmed by 0 bases and J by 3 bases, leaving 6 bases between them. Germline V gene lookup returns CDR1 SGHRS and CDR2 YFSETQ. The CDR3 loop spans 13 amino acids. The CDR3 region has the DNA TGCGCCAGCAGCTTGGCTCGGGACTATGGCTACACCTTC. The encoded protein is CASSLARDYGYTF.

This chain links TRBV29-1 with TRBJ1-5; D perhaps matches TRBD1 (6 bases). There are 14 residues in the CDR3. Germline CDR1 reads SQVTM; CDR2 reads ANQGSEA. V was pared by 6 bases and J by 0 bases, with 12 bases between. As DNA, the CDR3 is TGCAGCGTAGAGACAGGTAATAGCAATCAGCCCCAGCATTTT. This encodes CSVETGNSNQPQHF.

This rearrangement joins TRBV6-5 to TRBJ2-1; TRBD2 matches 9 bases. CDR3 length: 13 residues. Trimming at V came to 5 bases and at J to 5 bases, leaving 1 base not matched to a gene. Per the germline V gene, CDR1 is MNHEY and CDR2 is SVGAGI. The chain's CDR3 is CASSRLADNEQFF. DNA for the CDR3: TGTGCCAGCAGTCGACTAGCGGACAATGAGCAGTTCTTC.

This chain joins TRBV6-5 and TRBJ2-7; 7 bases are shared with TRBD2. This CDR3 region has 13 residues. The J segment lost 2 bases and the V segment lost 6 bases, leaving 4 bases of the junction unmatched. Germline CDR1 reads MNHEY; CDR2 reads SVGAGI. CDR3 in DNA: TGTGCCAGCAGACTAGCGCCCACCTACGAGCAGTACTTC. Translation: CASRLAPTYEQYF.

The chain employs TRBV6-2 or TRBV6-3 and TRBJ1-6; maybe TRBD1 (6 bases). V lost 5 bases to trimming and J lost 10 bases, with 12 bases between them. Per germline, CDR1 MNHEY and CDR2 SVGEGT. The CDR3 covers 13 residues. DNA for the CDR3: TGTGCCAGCAGTACGGACAGTCGGTCACCCCTCCACTTT. Its protein is CASSTDSRSPLHF.

The chain is built from TRBV6-2 or TRBV6-3 and TRBJ1-1; D possibly corresponds to TRBD1 (5 bases). CDR1 and CDR2 from the germline V gene are MNHEY and SVGEGT. The V end was cut by 5 bases, the J end by 4 bases, with 14 bases between. This CDR3 comprises 14 residues. The CDR3 protein is CASSTRVLSTEAFF. The CDR3 coding sequence is TGTGCCAGCAGTACCAGGGTACTCAGCACTGAAGCTTTCTTT.

J is TRBJ2-3 and V is TRBV12-5; TRBD1 might be the D (6 bases). The V gene's germline CDR1 is LGHNT and CDR2 FRNRAP. The V and J ends lost 8 bases and 4 bases respectively, with 19 bases between them. This CDR3 contains 15 residues. This CDR3 is CASTANLDRSDTQYF. The CDR3 DNA reads as TGTGCTAGTACTGCTAACCTCGACAGGTCAGATACGCAGTATTTT.

The V and J genes are TRBV11-3 and TRBJ1-3; D gene ambiguous. The ends were cut back, 0 bases at V and 0 bases at J, with 6 bases in the middle. In germline, CDR1 is SGHNT, CDR2 YENEEA. The CDR3 spans 15 residues. CDR3 DNA sequence: TGTGCCAGCAGCTTAGAACAGCACTCTGGAAACACCATATATTTT. This gives the protein CASSLEQHSGNTIYF.

This chain joins TRBV9 and TRBJ2-5; D unclear. The V gene lost 4 bases and the J gene lost 5 bases, with 18 bases spanning the gap. This CDR3 is built from 15 residues. Per the germline V gene, CDR1 is SGDLS and CDR2 is YYNGEE. The CDR3, as DNA: TGTGCCAGCAGCCCCGAGGCATATCGGCCCGAGACCCAGTACTTC. Translation gives CASSPEAYRPETQYF. The entire variable domain, with the rest obtained from reference TRBV9 and TRBJ2-5, is as follows: DSGVTQTPKHLITATGQRVTLRCSPRSGDLSVYWYQQSLDQGLQFLIQYYNGEERAKGNILERFSAQQFPDLHSELNLSSLELGDSALYFCASSPEAYRPETQYFGPGTRLLVL.

V is TRBV18 and J is TRBJ2-5; 12 bases are a match to TRBD2. This CDR3 is built from 15 residues. The V gene's germline CDR1 is KGHSH and CDR2 LQKENI. The V and J ends lost 5 bases and 0 bases, in that order; junction bases with no gene match: 1. The CDR3 nucleotides read TGTGCCAGCTCAAGGACTAGCGGGAACCAAGAGACCCAGTACTTC. This translates into CASSRTSGNQETQYF.

The gene calls are TRBV4-2 and TRBJ2-7; TRBD1 matches 9 bases. V dropped 10 bases and J dropped 3; count of bases not matched to a gene: 7. This CDR3 region has 13 residues. Germline CDR1 reads LGHNA; CDR2 reads YNFKEQ. Here the CDR3 reads CANAGQGFYEQYF. CDR3 DNA: TGTGCCAATGCGGGACAGGGATTCTACGAGCAGTACTTC.

The chain uses TRBV5-1 and TRBJ1-1; no firm D call. The CDR3 covers 13 residues. Trimming removed 0 bases at V and 10 bases at J, with 13 bases between. In germline, CDR1 is SGHRS, CDR2 YFSETQ. CDR3 coding DNA: TGCGCCAGCAGCTTGGGGGAAGGGAGGGCAGCTTTCTTT. Protein: CASSLGEGRAAFF.

The chain couples TRBV6-5 to TRBJ2-7, with 11 bases aligning to TRBD2. This CDR3 region has 15 residues. Trimming at V came to 5 bases and at J to 2 bases, leaving 5 bases not matched to a gene. Germline V gene sequence: CDR1 MNHEY, CDR2 SVGAGI. The CDR3 spells CASSQSSGRTYEQYF. Here the CDR3 DNA reads TGTGCCAGCAGTCAATCTAGCGGGAGGACCTACGAGCAGTACTTC.

The V call is TRBV27, the J call TRBJ1-5; the D is unclear. Germline-derived CDR1 and CDR2 are MNHEY and SMNVEV (reference sequence). The V end was cut by 4 bases, the J end by 4 bases, with 20 bases between. The CDR3 sequence is 17 residues long. In nucleotides, the CDR3 is TGTGCCAGCAGTTCGAGGACCCTAGGGCGGGGTAATCAGCCCCAGCATTTT. It specifies CASSSRTLGRGNQPQHF.

V gene TRBV20-1 combines with J gene TRBJ1-1; no clear D. Deletions cut 5 bases from V and 5 bases from J, with 9 bases between. CDR1 is DFQATT, CDR2 SNEGSKA, per germline (reference sequence). This CDR3 contains 11 residues. CDR3 DNA sequence: TGCAGTGCTCACGGGGTAACTGAAGCTTTCTTT. It translates to CSAHGVTEAFF.